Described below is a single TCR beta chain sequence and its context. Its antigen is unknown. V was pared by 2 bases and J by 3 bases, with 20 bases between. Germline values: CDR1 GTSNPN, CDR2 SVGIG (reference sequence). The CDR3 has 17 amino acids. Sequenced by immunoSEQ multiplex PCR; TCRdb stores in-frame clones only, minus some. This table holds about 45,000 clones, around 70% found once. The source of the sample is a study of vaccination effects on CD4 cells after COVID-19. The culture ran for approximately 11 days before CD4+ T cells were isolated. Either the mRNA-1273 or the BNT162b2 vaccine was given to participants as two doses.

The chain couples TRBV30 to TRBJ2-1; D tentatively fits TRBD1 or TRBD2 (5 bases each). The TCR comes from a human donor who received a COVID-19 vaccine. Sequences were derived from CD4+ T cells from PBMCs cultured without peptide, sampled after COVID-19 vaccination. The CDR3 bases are TGTGCCTGGAGTAGCCCGGGATTTAGGGGAGACTACAATGAGCAGTTCTTC. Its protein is CAWSSPGFRGDYNEQFF.